This entry lists 11 T cell receptor beta chains sequenced from one sample in a study of blood T cell repertoires in COVID-19. Using immunoSEQ multiplex PCR, the repertoire was profiled, and TCRdb retains in-frame clones only, with some absent. This table has about 92,000 clones, roughly 80% appearing once. Sequences were obtained from peripheral blood. The source is a woman aged 70 to 79 with acute or convalescent COVID-19.

The V call is TRBV6-5, the J call TRBJ1-2; TRBD1 matches at 8 bases. The CDR3 has 12 amino acids. Germline trimming cut 9 bases from V and 2 bases from J; bases unmatched to any gene: 2. The germline gives CDR1 MNHEY, CDR2 SVGAGI. CDR3 protein: CASGQGNYGYTF. The CDR3 DNA reads TGTGCCAGTGGACAGGGCAACTATGGCTACACCTTC.

V gene TRBV12-3 or TRBV12-4 combines with J gene TRBJ2-7; 11 nucleotides align to TRBD2. The CDR3 contains 13 residues. The V gene end was trimmed by 7 bases and the J gene end by 7 bases; junction bases not matched to a gene: 6. The DNA of the CDR3 is TGTGCCAGCAACCTAGCGGGAGGAGGGGAGCAGTACTTC. Protein sequence: CASNLAGGGEQYF.

CDR3 loop: CASKLAGGPGELFF. The CDR3, as DNA: TGTGCCAGCAAGCTGGCGGGGGGCCCCGGGGAGCTGTTTTTT. The V call is TRBV5-4, the J call TRBJ2-2, with TRBD2 identical over 8 bases. The V segment lost 6 bases and the J segment 6 bases; nucleotides outside the gene matches: 7. The CDR3 covers 14 residues. Germline CDR1 SGHNT, CDR2 YYREEE (reference sequence).

The chain combines TRBV10-3 with TRBJ2-3; 9 bases align to TRBD2. The CDR3 totals 14 residues. The V gene end was trimmed by 2 bases and the J gene end by 5 bases; junction bases not matched to a gene: 2. Germline CDR1 ENHRY, CDR2 SYGVKD. CDR3 sequence reads: CAISEGTSLDTQYF. In DNA, the CDR3 is TGTGCCATCAGTGAGGGGACTAGCTTAGATACGCAGTATTTT.

This rearrangement joins TRBV27 to TRBJ2-3; TRBD2 matches at 8 bases. V lost 7 bases and J lost 5; bases outside the gene matches: 11. This CDR3 is 15 amino acids long. Germline values: CDR1 MNHEY, CDR2 SMNVEV (reference sequence). CDR3 sequence: CASTETSAGKDTQYF. The CDR3 DNA follows: TGTGCCAGCACCGAGACTAGCGCGGGAAAAGATACGCAGTATTTT.

This clone was observed a handful of times. The chain joins TRBV21-1 to TRBJ2-7; TRBD1 is taken as the D call from the table, unchecked against the DNA. TRBV21-1 is shown as a pseudogene. This CDR3 region has 13 residues. This CDR3 reads CASTRFARYEQYF. The CDR3 region has the DNA TGTGCCAGCACCAGGTTCGCTCGCTACGAGCAGTACTTC.

Points on this clone: Different DNA sequences within this sample yield the same CDR3. CDR3 region: CASSPDNSNQPQHF. DNA of the CDR3: TGTGCCAGCAGCCCGGACAATAGCAATCAGCCCCAGCATTTT. V is TRBV9 and J is TRBJ1-5, with D possibly TRBD1 on 5 matching bases. The ends were cut back, 4 bases at V and 0 bases at J, with 8 bases in the middle. Germline CDR1 SGDLS, CDR2 YYNGEE. CDR3 length: 14 amino acids. Full variable domain (missing parts from reference TRBV9 and TRBJ1-5): DSGVTQTPKHLITATGQRVTLRCSPRSGDLSVYWYQQSLDQGLQFLIQYYNGEERAKGNILERFSAQQFPDLHSELNLSSLELGDSALYFCASSPDNSNQPQHFGDGTRLSIL.

The chain joins TRBV27 to TRBJ1-2; 9 bases fit TRBD1. The CDR3 length is 15 residues. Per the germline V gene, CDR1 is MNHEY and CDR2 is SMNVEV (reference sequence). V was clipped by 4 bases and J by 2 bases; unmatched bases: 5. The CDR3 loop reads CASSWTGQGNYGYTF. CDR3 nucleotide sequence: TGTGCCAGCAGTTGGACGGGACAGGGAAACTATGGCTACACCTTC.

This clone has only one observation. This chain joins TRBV19 and TRBJ1-1; D might be TRBD1 (5 bases). The CDR3 has 13 amino acids. V gave up 3 bases and J gave up 1 base, with 6 bases separating them. Germline V CDR1 and CDR2: LNHDA, SQIVND (reference sequence). The CDR3: CASSIGQNTEAFF. The CDR3 DNA reads TGTGCCAGTAGTATCGGACAGAACACTGAAGCTTTCTTT.

The CDR3 nucleotides are TGCGCCAGCAGCTTGGGAGCGGGCCAAAGCACAGATACGCAGTATTTT. Translation: CASSLGAGQSTDTQYF. V and J are TRBV5-1 and TRBJ2-3; D is possibly TRBD2 (6 bases). This CDR3 spans 16 amino acids. V was shortened by 0 bases and J by 0 bases, with 11 bases between the two germline ends. The germline V gene has CDR1 SGHRS and CDR2 YFSETQ.

The table lists this clone with a few counts. The chain recombines TRBV7-9 with TRBJ2-1; 11 bases line up with TRBD2. CDR1 is SEHNR and CDR2 is FQNEAQ in the germline V gene (reference sequence). V lost 3 bases and J lost 7; bases outside the gene matches: 8. The CDR3 is 16 amino acids. In nucleotides, the CDR3 is TGTGCCAGCAGCTTCGGGCTAGCGGGAGGAATTAATGAGCAGTTCTTC. Its protein is CASSFGLAGGINEQFF.